This TCR beta chain was recovered during a study of T cells after yellow fever vaccination. In the study overall: Preparation used SMART-Seq v4 Ultra Low Input for the low-cell-number fractions. Findings and limits, study-wide: The booster saw the reappearance of most primary-vaccination clones (approximately 96% CD4, roughly 90% CD8).

Researchers made TCR cDNA using 5'RACE template switching, and this step added a universal primer site and UMIs. TCRdb reprocessed the 5' RACE reads via MiXCR and lists one record per CDR3 protein. The profile shows tens of thousands of distinct CDR3 sequences, approximately 7.3% of them singletons. There are many counts of this clonotype. The antigen is not known. Germline V gives CDR1 DFQATT, CDR2 SNEGSKA (reference sequence). The V and J ends lost 1 base and 0 bases respectively, with 10 bases between them. The CDR3 loop spans 15 amino acids. This clonotype was sampled from a man younger than 30 who received the YFV17D yellow fever vaccine. The chain recombines TRBV20-1 with TRBJ2-1, with a tentative D call TRBD2 (6 bases). This sample comprised CD8+ T cells sorted from PBMCs, obtained 9 to 11 days after the first yellow fever vaccination. The DNA for the CDR3 is TGCAGTGCTAGAGGAGAGCGGGTCTCCTACAATGAGCAGTTCTTC. It encodes CSARGERVSYNEQFF.